Sequencing of this TCR beta chain was carried out in a study of PD-1 blockade in mismatch repair-deficient tumors. All patients were mismatch repair deficient, assessed by either PCR or immunohistochemistry. The TCR-sequenced patients were a few responders to pembrolizumab. The method was immunoSEQ multiplex PCR; TCRdb's version includes in-frame clones alone and lacks a portion of them. The sample has 38,000 or so clones, approximately 84% seen once. CDR3 size: 13 residues. In germline, CDR1 is WNHNN, CDR2 SYGVQD (reference sequence). V lost 0 bases and J 10 bases, leaving 12 bases between the germline ends. As concerns this clone: Antigen specificity is unknown.

Study-level findings and limits: After pembrolizumab, tumor-resident clones rose rapidly, then generally contracted before radiologic responses.

V gene TRBV10-1 combines with J gene TRBJ1-1, with TRBD1 as a possible D gene (5 bases). This specimen consisted of peripheral blood, obtained about 80 weeks after starting pembrolizumab. This clonotype was obtained from an adult with mismatch repair-deficient cancer. DNA for the CDR3: TGCGCCAGCAGTGAGTCTTCGGGGGTGGTAGCTTTCTTT. Encoded protein: CASSESSGVVAFF.